One and the same sample provided the 9 T cell receptor beta chains below, sequenced in a study of OX40 agonist ivuxolimab in advanced cancers. The repertoire was sequenced with immunoSEQ multiplex PCR; TCRdb's copy has only in-frame clones and lacks some. The sample contains tens of thousands of clones, about 86% of which appear only once. Sequencing was performed on CD4+ or CD8+ T cells sorted from blood, taken in a trial of the OX40 agonist ivuxolimab. These TCRs come from an adult with an advanced solid tumor such as melanoma, head and neck, liver or kidney cancer.

The J gene is TRBJ1-1, the V gene TRBV7-9; D uncertain. V lost 0 bases and J 5 bases, leaving 7 bases between the germline ends. The CDR3 length is 13 residues. Per germline, CDR1 SEHNR and CDR2 FQNEAQ (reference sequence). CDR3 nucleotides: TGTGCCAGCAGCTTAGCGTCTGGGACTGAAGCTTTCTTT. It encodes CASSLASGTEAFF.

This chain joins TRBV6-6 and TRBJ2-3; D unresolved. Trimming pared 2 bases from V and 0 bases from J, leaving 9 bases between. The V gene's germline CDR1 is MNHNY and CDR2 SVGAGI (reference sequence). The CDR3 contains 15 residues. The DNA for the CDR3 is TGTGCCAGCAGTTACGATCGAGTTAGCACAGATACGCAGTATTTT. This gives the protein CASSYDRVSTDTQYF.

The count of this clone is one. The gene calls are TRBV19 and TRBJ2-7, with 11 bases aligning to TRBD1. Losses at the gene ends were 11 bases for V and 4 bases for J; bases not matched to a gene: 7. The V gene's germline CDR1 is LNHDA and CDR2 SQIVND (reference sequence). The CDR3 runs to 13 residues. CDR3 sequence reads: CASGGDRGYEQYF. CDR3 bases: TGTGCCTCAGGAGGGGACAGGGGGTACGAGCAGTACTTC. Using reference TRBV19 and TRBJ2-7 for the parts outside the CDR3, the full variable domain is DGGITQSPKYLFRKEGQNVTLSCEQNLNHDAMYWYRQDPGQGLRLIYYSQIVNDFQKGDIAEGYSVSREKKESFPLTVTSAQKNPTAFYLCASGGDRGYEQYFGPGTRLTVT.

This rearrangement joins TRBV27 to TRBJ1-4; 7 nucleotides line up with TRBD1. The CDR3 sequence is 15 residues long. Per the germline V gene, CDR1 is MNHEY and CDR2 is SMNVEV (reference sequence). After removal of 0 bases from V and 8 bases from J, the junction contained 6 bases not matched to a gene. The CDR3 DNA reads as TGTGCCAGCAGTTTATCGGGCAGGGGGGGCGAAAAACTGTTTTTT. This sequence encodes CASSLSGRGGEKLFF.

V is TRBV7-9 and J is TRBJ1-2, with D unresolved. The CDR3 extends over 14 amino acids. Germline V CDR1 and CDR2: SEHNR, FQNEAQ (reference sequence). V was shortened by 1 base and J by 4 bases, with 10 bases between the two germline ends. CDR3 sequence (DNA): TGTGCCAGCAGCTTAGTATCGGATTTCTATGGCTACACCTTC. Its translation is CASSLVSDFYGYTF.

In DNA, the CDR3 is TGTGCCAGTAGTTACTCGGGCCCTTGGACAGATACGCAGTATTTT. This encodes CASSYSGPWTDTQYF. The chain has TRBV19 and TRBJ2-3, with unresolved D. Germline-derived CDR1 and CDR2 are LNHDA and SQIVND (reference sequence). The CDR3 is 15 amino acids. V gave up 5 bases and J gave up 3 bases, with 15 bases separating them.

The chain recombines TRBV15 with TRBJ2-7; D gene uncertain. V lost 2 bases to trimming and J lost 0 bases, with 5 bases between them. The germline gives CDR1 LNHNV, CDR2 YYDKDF (reference sequence). The CDR3 has 13 amino acids. The CDR3 nucleotides are TGTGCCACCAGCAGACAGGTCTCCTACGAGCAGTACGTC. Translating gives CATSRQVSYEQYV.

The V call is TRBV6-5, the J call TRBJ2-1; D might be TRBD1 or TRBD2, each matching 6 bases. The V gene's germline CDR1 is MNHEY and CDR2 SVGAGI. This CDR3 is built from 15 residues. The germline V and J ends were trimmed by 7 bases and 3 bases, with 16 bases remaining between them. Here the CDR3 DNA reads TGTGCCAGCACCCCTCGGGGGCTAAACTACAATGAGCAGTTCTTC. Amino acid sequence: CASTPRGLNYNEQFF.

The chain carries TRBV28 and TRBJ1-1, with D perhaps TRBD1 (5 bases). This CDR3 spans 14 amino acids. V dropped 5 bases and J dropped 6 bases, with 16 bases sitting between them. Germline CDR1 and CDR2: MDHEN and SYDVKM. Here the CDR3 reads CASSRHRQHAEAFF. In nucleotides, the CDR3 is TGTGCCAGCAGTCGTCACCGACAGCACGCTGAAGCTTTCTTT.